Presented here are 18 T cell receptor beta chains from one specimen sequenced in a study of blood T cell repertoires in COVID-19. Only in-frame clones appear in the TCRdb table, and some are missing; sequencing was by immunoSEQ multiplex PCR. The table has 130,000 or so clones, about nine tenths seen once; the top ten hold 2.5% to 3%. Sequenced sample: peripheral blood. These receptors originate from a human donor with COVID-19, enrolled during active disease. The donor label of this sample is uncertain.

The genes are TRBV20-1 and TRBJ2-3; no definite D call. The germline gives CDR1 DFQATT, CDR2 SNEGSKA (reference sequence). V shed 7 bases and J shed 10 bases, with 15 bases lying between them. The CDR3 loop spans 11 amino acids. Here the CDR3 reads CSGLTPRAQYF. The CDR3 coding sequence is TGCAGTGGACTGACCCCGCGCGCGCAGTATTTT.

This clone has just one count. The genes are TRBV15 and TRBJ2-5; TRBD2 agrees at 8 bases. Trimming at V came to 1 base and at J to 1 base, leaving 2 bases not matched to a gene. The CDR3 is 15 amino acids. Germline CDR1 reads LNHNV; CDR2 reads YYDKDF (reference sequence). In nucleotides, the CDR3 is TGTGCCACCAGCAGAGTAACTAGCGGCCAAGAGACCCAGTACTTC. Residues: CATSRVTSGQETQYF. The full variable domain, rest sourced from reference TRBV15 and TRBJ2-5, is DAMVIQNPRYQVTQFGKPVTLSCSQTLNHNVMYWYQQKSSQAPKLLFHYYDKDFNNEADTPDNFQSRRPNTSFCFLDIRSPGLGDTAMYLCATSRVTSGQETQYFGPGTRLLVL.

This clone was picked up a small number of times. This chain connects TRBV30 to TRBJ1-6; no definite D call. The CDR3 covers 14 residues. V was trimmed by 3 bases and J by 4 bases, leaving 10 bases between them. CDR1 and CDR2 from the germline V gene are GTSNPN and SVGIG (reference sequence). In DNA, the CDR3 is TGTGCCTGGAGGTTAGAACAGTATAATTCACCCCTCCACTTT. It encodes CAWRLEQYNSPLHF.

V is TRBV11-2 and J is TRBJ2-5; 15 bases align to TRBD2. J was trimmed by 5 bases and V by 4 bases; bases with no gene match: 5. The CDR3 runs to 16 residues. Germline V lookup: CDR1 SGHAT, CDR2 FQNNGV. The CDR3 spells CASSSGLAGGGETQYF. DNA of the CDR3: TGTGCCAGCAGCTCGGGACTAGCGGGGGGCGGGGAGACCCAGTACTTC.

As DNA, the CDR3 is TGTGCCAGCAGTCAAACTGGAAACACCATATATTTT. It yields the protein CASSQTGNTIYF. V and J are TRBV12-3 or TRBV12-4 and TRBJ1-3; D ambiguous. The CDR3 contains 12 residues. V lost 5 bases to trimming and J lost 2 bases, with 4 bases between them.

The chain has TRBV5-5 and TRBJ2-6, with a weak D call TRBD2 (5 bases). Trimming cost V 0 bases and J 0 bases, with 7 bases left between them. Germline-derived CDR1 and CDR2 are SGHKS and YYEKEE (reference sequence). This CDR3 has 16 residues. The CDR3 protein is CASSLERISGANVLTF. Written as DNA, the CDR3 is TGTGCCAGCAGCTTGGAGCGGATCTCTGGGGCCAACGTCCTGACTTTC.

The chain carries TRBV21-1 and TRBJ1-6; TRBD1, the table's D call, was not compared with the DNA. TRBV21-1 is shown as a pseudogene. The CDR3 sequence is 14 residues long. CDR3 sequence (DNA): TGTGCCAGCAGCAAATTGGCAGTTAATTCACCCCTCCACTTT. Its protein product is CASSKLAVNSPLHF.

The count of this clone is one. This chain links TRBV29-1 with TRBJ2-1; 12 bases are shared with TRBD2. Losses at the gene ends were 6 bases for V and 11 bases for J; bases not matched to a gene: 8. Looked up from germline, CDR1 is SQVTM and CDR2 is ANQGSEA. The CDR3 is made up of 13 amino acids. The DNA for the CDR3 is TGCAGCGTAATTCGACTAGCGGGGGCGCAGCAGTTCTTC. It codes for CSVIRLAGAQQFF.

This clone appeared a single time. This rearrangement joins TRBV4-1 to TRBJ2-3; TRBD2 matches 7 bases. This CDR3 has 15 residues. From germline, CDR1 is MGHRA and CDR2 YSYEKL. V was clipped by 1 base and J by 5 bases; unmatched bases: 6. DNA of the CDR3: TGCGCCAGCAGCCAAGGCGCGGGAGCCGGAGATACGCAGTATTTT. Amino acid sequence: CASSQGAGAGDTQYF.

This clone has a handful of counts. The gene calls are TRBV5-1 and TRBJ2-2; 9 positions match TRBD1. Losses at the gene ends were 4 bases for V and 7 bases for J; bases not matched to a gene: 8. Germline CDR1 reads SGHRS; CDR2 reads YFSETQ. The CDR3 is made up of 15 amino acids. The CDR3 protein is CASSIQGAINGELFF. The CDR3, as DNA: TGCGCCAGCAGCATACAGGGGGCGATTAACGGGGAGCTGTTTTTT.

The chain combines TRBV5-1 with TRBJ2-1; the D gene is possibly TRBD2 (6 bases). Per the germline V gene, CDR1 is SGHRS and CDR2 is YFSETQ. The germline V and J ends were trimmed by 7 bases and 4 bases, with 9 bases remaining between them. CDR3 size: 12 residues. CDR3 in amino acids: CASGSGYNEQFF. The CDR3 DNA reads TGCGCCAGCGGTAGCGGTTACAATGAGCAGTTCTTC. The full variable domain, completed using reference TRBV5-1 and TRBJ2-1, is KAGVTQTPRYLIKTRGQQVTLSCSPISGHRSVSWYQQTPGQGLQFLFEYFSETQRNKGNFPGRFSGRQFSNSRSEMNVSTLELGDSALYLCASGSGYNEQFFGPGTRLTVL.

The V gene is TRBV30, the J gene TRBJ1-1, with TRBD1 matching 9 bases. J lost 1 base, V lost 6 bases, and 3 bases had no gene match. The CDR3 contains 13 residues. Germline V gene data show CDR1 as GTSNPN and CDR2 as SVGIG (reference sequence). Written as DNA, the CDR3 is TGTGCCTGTGGGGGACAGGGGAACACTGAAGCTTTCTTT. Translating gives CACGGQGNTEAFF.

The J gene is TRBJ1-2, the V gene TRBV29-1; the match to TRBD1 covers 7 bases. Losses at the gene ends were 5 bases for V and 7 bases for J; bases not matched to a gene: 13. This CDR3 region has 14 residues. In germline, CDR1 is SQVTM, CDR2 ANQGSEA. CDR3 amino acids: CSVLLTTGTGGYTF. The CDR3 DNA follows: TGCAGCGTTCTACTGACGACAGGGACGGGTGGCTACACCTTC.

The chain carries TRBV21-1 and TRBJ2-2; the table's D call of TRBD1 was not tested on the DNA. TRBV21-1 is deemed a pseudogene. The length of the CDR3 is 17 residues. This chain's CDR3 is CASSKHARGPNTGELFF. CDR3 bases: TGTGCCAGCAGCAAACACGCGAGGGGGCCGAACACCGGGGAGCTGTTTTTT.

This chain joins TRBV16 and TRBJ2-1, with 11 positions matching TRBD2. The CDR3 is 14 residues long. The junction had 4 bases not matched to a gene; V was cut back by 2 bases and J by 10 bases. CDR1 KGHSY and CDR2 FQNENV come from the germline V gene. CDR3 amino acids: CASSQALAGGEQFF. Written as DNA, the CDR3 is TGTGCCAGCAGCCAAGCGCTAGCGGGGGGCGAGCAGTTCTTC.

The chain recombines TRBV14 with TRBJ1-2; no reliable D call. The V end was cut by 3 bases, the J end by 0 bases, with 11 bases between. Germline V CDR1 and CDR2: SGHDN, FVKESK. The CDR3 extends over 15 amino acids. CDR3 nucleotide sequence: TGTGCCAGCAGCCAGGTAATCGGAGCTAACTATGGCTACACCTTC. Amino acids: CASSQVIGANYGYTF.

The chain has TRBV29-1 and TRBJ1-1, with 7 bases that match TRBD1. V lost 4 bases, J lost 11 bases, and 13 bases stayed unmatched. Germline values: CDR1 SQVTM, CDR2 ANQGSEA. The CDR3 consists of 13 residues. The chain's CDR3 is CSVVLLQGLGAFF. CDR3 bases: TGCAGCGTTGTACTTCTACAGGGGCTGGGGGCTTTCTTT.

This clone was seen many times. The CDR3 nucleotides read TGTGCCAGCAGCTCAATCACAGATACGCAGTATTTT. Residues: CASSSITDTQYF. The gene calls are TRBV11-2 and TRBJ2-3; D uncertain. This CDR3 contains 12 residues. Trimming left V 4 bases short and J 2 bases short, with 4 bases between. Germline-derived CDR1 and CDR2 are SGHAT and FQNNGV. Together with reference TRBV11-2 and TRBJ2-3, the CDR3 gives the full variable domain: EAGVAQSPRYKIIEKRQSVAFWCNPISGHATLYWYQQILGQGPKLLIQFQNNGVVDDSQLPKDRFSAERLKGVDSTLKIQPAKLEDSAVYLCASSSITDTQYFGPGTRLTVL.